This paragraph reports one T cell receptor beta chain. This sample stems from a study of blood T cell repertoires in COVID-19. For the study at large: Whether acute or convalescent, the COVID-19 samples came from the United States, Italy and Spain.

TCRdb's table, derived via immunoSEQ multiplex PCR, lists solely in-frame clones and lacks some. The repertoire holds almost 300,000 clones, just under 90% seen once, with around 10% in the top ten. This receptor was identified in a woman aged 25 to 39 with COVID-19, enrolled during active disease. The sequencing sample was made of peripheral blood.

The CDR3 reads CASSYRGARYGYTF. The CDR3 nucleotides read TGTGCCAGCAGTTACCGGGGGGCTCGATATGGCTACACCTTC. The rearrangement links TRBV6-5 to TRBJ1-2; a possible D gene is TRBD1 (6 bases). The CDR3 is 14 residues long. The V gene's germline CDR1 is MNHEY and CDR2 SVGAGI. V was shortened by 2 bases and J by 5 bases, with 12 bases between the two germline ends.